Below, 18 T cell receptor beta chains from the same sample are listed, as sequenced in a study of blood T cell repertoires in COVID-19. Using immunoSEQ multiplex PCR, the repertoire was profiled, and TCRdb retains in-frame clones only, with some absent. The table includes 150,000 to 200,000 clones, over 75% detected once. Sequencing was carried out using peripheral blood. These receptor sequences come from a woman in her 70s with acute or convalescent COVID-19.

The rearrangement links TRBV6-5 to TRBJ2-5; possible D gene TRBD1, 6 bases. The CDR3 sequence is 14 residues long. In germline, CDR1 is MNHEY, CDR2 SVGAGI. Trimming stripped 8 bases from V and 4 bases from J, with 17 bases between. The CDR3 reads CASGGTYPTETQYF. CDR3 coding DNA: TGTGCCAGCGGGGGCACGTATCCTACAGAGACCCAGTACTTC.

V gene TRBV19 combines with J gene TRBJ1-2; TRBD1 might be the D (6 bases). The CDR3 has 17 residues. Trimming stripped 7 bases from V and 7 bases from J, with 28 bases between. The germline V gene has CDR1 LNHDA and CDR2 SQIVND (reference sequence). DNA for the CDR3: TGTGCCAGTACCCAGGGGTCCCTGGTGGTCGGGGAAAGTGGCTACACCTTC. It yields the protein CASTQGSLVVGESGYTF.

The chain carries TRBV2 and TRBJ1-1; D ambiguous. The CDR3 sequence is 13 residues long. Trimming cost V 4 bases and J 6 bases, with 12 bases left between them. Germline lookup yields CDR1 SNHLY and CDR2 FYNNEI. CDR3 coding DNA: TGTGCCAGCAGTGTCCTTCCGGGAGCTGAAGCTTTCTTT. Amino acids: CASSVLPGAEAFF. Full variable domain (missing parts from reference TRBV2 and TRBJ1-1): EPEVTQTPSHQVTQMGQEVILRCVPISNHLYFYWYRQILGQKVEFLVSFYNNEISEKSEIFDDQFSVERPDGSNFTLKIRSTKLEDSAMYFCASSVLPGAEAFFGQGTRLTVV.

This clone was counted only a few times. V usage is TRBV6-2 or TRBV6-3 and J usage is TRBJ2-7; 7 nucleotides line up with TRBD2. Unmatched junction bases numbered 5, after V lost 2 bases and J lost 1 base. CDR3 length: 15 residues. In germline, CDR1 is MNHEY, CDR2 SVGEGT. The chain's CDR3 is CASSYGPSGSYEQYF. The CDR3 nucleotides are TGTGCCAGCAGTTACGGGCCTAGCGGATCCTACGAGCAGTACTTC.

This clone has more than one count but fewer than ten. The gene calls are TRBV29-1 and TRBJ1-1; 7 nucleotides align to TRBD1. The trim removed 3 bases at V and 8 bases at J, leaving 12 bases unmatched. Germline assignment: CDR1 SQVTM and CDR2 ANQGSEA. This CDR3 is built from 14 residues. The chain's CDR3 is CSVDLDRGRREAFF. In nucleotides, the CDR3 is TGCAGCGTTGACTTGGATAGGGGGCGAAGAGAAGCTTTCTTT.

The chain couples TRBV28 to TRBJ1-3; 8 bases line up with TRBD1. The V and J ends lost 4 bases and 0 bases, in that order; junction bases with no gene match: 14. The germline V gene encodes CDR1 MDHEN and CDR2 SYDVKM. The CDR3 runs to 19 residues. CDR3 coding DNA: TGTGCCAGCAGTTCCTTTATGAGGGACAGGTTGCTCTCTGGAAACACCATATATTTT. It specifies CASSSFMRDRLLSGNTIYF.

This chain links TRBV11-3 with TRBJ2-2; no clear D gene. The length of the CDR3 is 13 residues. The germline V and J ends were trimmed by 4 bases and 8 bases, with 11 bases remaining between them. In germline, CDR1 is SGHNT, CDR2 YENEEA. The DNA for the CDR3 is TGTGCCAGCAGCTCCGTACCTAGGGGGGAGCTGTTTTTT. It translates to CASSSVPRGELFF. Full variable domain (remainder filled in from reference TRBV11-3 and TRBJ2-2): EAGVVQSPRYKIIEKKQPVAFWCNPISGHNTLYWYLQNLGQGPELLIRYENEEAVDDSQLPKDRFSAERLKGVDSTLKIQPAELGDSAVYLCASSSVPRGELFFGEGSRLTVL.

This chain links TRBV6-5 with TRBJ2-1; D not resolved. The CDR3 is 11 amino acids. Trimming took 5 bases from V and 7 from J, leaving 6 bases between them. The germline V gene has CDR1 MNHEY and CDR2 SVGAGI. Written as DNA, the CDR3 is TGTGCCAGCAGTCCGTTAAATGAGCAGTTCTTC. Encoded protein: CASSPLNEQFF.

This clone was observed a few times. The genes are TRBV25-1 and TRBJ2-3; 10 bases agree with TRBD2. From germline, CDR1 is MGHDK and CDR2 SYGVNS. The CDR3 contains 15 residues. V shed 2 bases and J 2 bases; nucleotides not matched to a gene: 1. CDR3 protein: CASSELAGDTDTQYF. CDR3 in DNA: TGTGCCAGCAGTGAACTAGCGGGGGACACAGATACGCAGTATTTT.

The rearrangement joins TRBV9 to TRBJ1-2; the match to TRBD1 covers 11 bases. CDR1 and CDR2 from the germline V gene are SGDLS and YYNGEE. With V trimmed by 4 bases and J by 4 bases, 3 bases remained unmatched. The CDR3 runs 14 residues. CDR3: CASSWDRGSYGYTF. CDR3 in DNA: TGTGCCAGCAGCTGGGACAGGGGGTCCTATGGCTACACCTTC. Combining the CDR3 with reference TRBV9 and TRBJ1-2 gives the whole variable domain DSGVTQTPKHLITATGQRVTLRCSPRSGDLSVYWYQQSLDQGLQFLIQYYNGEERAKGNILERFSAQQFPDLHSELNLSSLELGDSALYFCASSWDRGSYGYTFGSGTRLTVV.

The chain joins TRBV18 to TRBJ1-3; the D gene is possibly TRBD1 (5 bases). CDR3 length equals 18 residues. The germline CDR1 and CDR2 sequences are KGHSH and LQKENI. V was pared by 2 bases and J by 0 bases, with 17 bases between. CDR3 in DNA: TGTGCCAGCTCACCATCCCGGGCGGGACGGATCTCTGGAAACACCATATATTTT. It codes for CASSPSRAGRISGNTIYF.

The V gene is TRBV28, the J gene TRBJ1-5, with 7 bases lining up with TRBD1. Germline V gene sequence: CDR1 MDHEN, CDR2 SYDVKM. V lost 5 bases and J lost 7; bases outside the gene matches: 11. The CDR3 consists of 15 residues. For the CDR3, the DNA is TGTGCCAGCAGTGCCACCAAGACAGGGATCCAGCCCCAGCATTTT. Translated, it gives CASSATKTGIQPQHF.

The J gene is TRBJ1-5, the V gene TRBV4-2; D ambiguous. Germline lookup yields CDR1 LGHNA and CDR2 YNFKEQ. There are 14 residues in the CDR3. V lost 0 bases and J 2 bases, leaving 5 bases between the germline ends. The CDR3 protein is CASSQEGGNQPQHF. CDR3 DNA: TGTGCCAGCAGCCAAGAGGGAGGCAATCAGCCCCAGCATTTT.

The chain has TRBV7-9 and TRBJ2-5; D may be TRBD1 (6 bases). Per the germline V gene, CDR1 is SEHNR and CDR2 is FQNEAQ (reference sequence). The V gene lost 3 bases and the J gene lost 7 bases, with 15 bases spanning the gap. The CDR3 has 14 residues. For the CDR3, the DNA is TGTGCCAGCAGCTTCAGACAGGACATATGGACCCAGTACTTC. Translating it yields CASSFRQDIWTQYF.

V gene TRBV24-1 combines with J gene TRBJ1-4; unclear D gene. CDR1 is KGHDR and CDR2 is SFDVKD in the germline V gene. This CDR3 is built from 14 residues. V lost 4 bases, J lost 5 bases, and 10 bases lay in between. The CDR3 DNA reads TGTGCCACCAGTGACCCAACAGAAAATGAAAAACTGTTTTTT. Residues: CATSDPTENEKLFF.

The rearrangement joins TRBV12-5 to TRBJ2-5, with 7 bases identical to TRBD1. This CDR3 is built from 16 residues. V lost 0 bases and J lost 5; bases outside the gene matches: 9. Germline CDR1 and CDR2: LGHNT and FRNRAP. CDR3 in DNA: TGTGCTAGTGGTTTGGTACTACAGGGGAGTCGTGAGACCCAGTACTTC. Protein: CASGLVLQGSRETQYF.

The chain couples TRBV5-1 to TRBJ2-2, with D possibly matching TRBD2 (5 bases). Germline V lookup: CDR1 SGHRS, CDR2 YFSETQ. The CDR3 spans 14 residues. Trimming stripped 7 bases from V and 4 bases from J, with 14 bases between. CDR3 sequence reads: CASSETTSTGELFF. CDR3 bases: TGCGCCAGCTCGGAGACTACAAGCACCGGGGAGCTGTTTTTT. Full variable domain (outside the CDR3, taken from reference TRBV5-1 and TRBJ2-2): KAGVTQTPRYLIKTRGQQVTLSCSPISGHRSVSWYQQTPGQGLQFLFEYFSETQRNKGNFPGRFSGRQFSNSRSEMNVSTLELGDSALYLCASSETTSTGELFFGEGSRLTVL.

V gene TRBV9 combines with J gene TRBJ2-1; 13 bases are a match to TRBD2. The V gene end was trimmed by 0 bases and the J gene end by 9 bases; junction bases not matched to a gene: 9. The CDR3 length is 17 residues. Germline V gene sequence: CDR1 SGDLS, CDR2 YYNGEE. Here the CDR3 reads CASSVARLAGGGAEQFF. DNA for the CDR3: TGTGCCAGCAGCGTAGCTCGACTAGCGGGAGGAGGTGCTGAGCAGTTCTTC.